The present T cell receptor beta chain was sequenced within a study of blood T cell repertoires in COVID-19. About the research overall: The study drew acute and convalescent COVID-19 samples from the United States, Italy and Spain. PBMCs, B-cell-depleted T cells, or T cells were the source of the cDNA or gDNA that made up the material.

CDR1 is MNHEY and CDR2 is SVGAGI in the germline V gene. Trimming removed 6 bases from V and 5 bases from J; junction bases left unmatched: 10. The CDR3 has 15 residues. This clone was recorded only once. In the source study's methods: By means of reference gene primer amplification, nucleated cell counts were estimated. Method: immunoSEQ multiplex PCR; TCRdb's copy keeps in-frame clones and lacks some. V and J calls plus clone size are reproduced from that table; the DNA served to infer D and trimming. Of approximately 200,000 clones in the sample, less than 90% were seen once. The receptor comes from a man between 65 and 85 years old with acute or convalescent COVID-19. The sample taken for sequencing was peripheral blood. The chain is built from TRBV6-5 and TRBJ1-2; 9 bases line up with TRBD1. The CDR3 loop is CASRPDRGGWYGYTF. DNA of the CDR3: TGTGCCAGCAGGCCCGACAGGGGGGGATGGTATGGCTACACCTTC.